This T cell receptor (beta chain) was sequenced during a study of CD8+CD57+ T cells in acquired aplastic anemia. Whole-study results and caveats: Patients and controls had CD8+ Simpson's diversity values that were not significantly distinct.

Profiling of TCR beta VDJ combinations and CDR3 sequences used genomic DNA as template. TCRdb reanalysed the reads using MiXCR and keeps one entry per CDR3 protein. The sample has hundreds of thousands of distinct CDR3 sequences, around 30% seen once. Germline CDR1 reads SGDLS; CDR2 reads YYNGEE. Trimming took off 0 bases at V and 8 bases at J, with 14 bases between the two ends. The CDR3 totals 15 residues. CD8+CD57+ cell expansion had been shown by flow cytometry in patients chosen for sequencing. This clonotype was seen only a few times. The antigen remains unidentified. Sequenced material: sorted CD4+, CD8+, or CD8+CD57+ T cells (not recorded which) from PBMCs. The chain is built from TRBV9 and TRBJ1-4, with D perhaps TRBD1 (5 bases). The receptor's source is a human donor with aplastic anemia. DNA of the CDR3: TGTGCCAGCAGCGTAGATGGGACCCGAAGCGAAAAACTGTTTTTT. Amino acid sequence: CASSVDGTRSEKLFF.